One sample yielded the 11 T cell receptor beta chains listed below, sequenced in a study of T cells in localized non-small cell lung cancer. Data came from immunoSEQ multiplex PCR; TCRdb stores just in-frame clones and leaves some out. The profile shows 15,000 to 19,000 clones, 87% of them singletons. The sample here was peripheral blood mononuclear cells, taken before any cancer treatment. The receptors stem from a male donor aged 60 or older with stage II lung adenocarcinoma.

As regards this clone: The junction differs from germline at one of its ends, possibly a read error. The J gene is TRBJ1-5, the V gene TRBV15; D is uncertain. The CDR3 runs 13 residues. The germline V gene encodes CDR1 LNHNV and CDR2 YYDKDF (reference sequence). CDR3 amino acids: CTTTQANNQPQHF. The CDR3 DNA reads as TGTACCACCACTCAGGCGAACAATCAGCCCCAGCATTTT.

The chain employs TRBV9 and TRBJ1-2; a possible D gene is TRBD1 (5 bases). This CDR3 is 13 amino acids long. V shed 3 bases and J shed 2 bases, with 8 bases lying between them. Per germline, CDR1 SGDLS and CDR2 YYNGEE. CDR3 coding DNA: TGTGCCAGCAGCGACGAGGGGAACTATGGCTACACCTTC. Its translation is CASSDEGNYGYTF.

The rearrangement uses TRBV5-5 and TRBJ1-4; TRBD1 aligns across 7 bases. V lost 4 bases to trimming and J lost 5 bases; unmatched junction nucleotides: 11. The V gene's germline CDR1 is SGHKS and CDR2 YYEKEE (reference sequence). The CDR3 sequence is 16 residues long. The CDR3 loop is CASSPGTELSNEKLFF. The CDR3 DNA is TGTGCCAGCAGCCCGGGGACAGAACTGAGCAATGAAAAACTGTTTTTT.

V and J are TRBV18 and TRBJ1-2; a possible D gene is TRBD1 (6 bases). This CDR3 comprises 14 residues. V was shortened by 6 bases and J by 3 bases, with 14 bases between the two germline ends. The germline V gene encodes CDR1 KGHSH and CDR2 LQKENI. The CDR3 DNA reads TGTGCCAGCTCGCCTCGGGGGCAAGACTATGGCTACACCTTC. It translates to CASSPRGQDYGYTF.

This clone showed up just a few times. This sequence joins TRBV19 and TRBJ2-6; D gene ambiguous. From germline, CDR1 is LNHDA and CDR2 SQIVND (reference sequence). The CDR3 runs to 14 residues. V lost 0 bases, J lost 9 bases, and 9 bases lay in between. CDR3 in amino acids: CASSIDSNLNVLTF. The CDR3 bases are TGTGCCAGTAGTATAGATAGTAATCTCAACGTCCTGACTTTC.

The CDR3 reads CASSRASSTDTQYF. Here the CDR3 DNA reads TGTGCCAGCTCACGCGCGTCTAGCACAGATACGCAGTATTTT. V and J are TRBV18 and TRBJ2-3; no definite D call. Germline V gene lookup returns CDR1 KGHSH and CDR2 LQKENI. The CDR3 extends over 14 amino acids. Trimming shortened V by 4 bases and J by 0 bases, and 8 bases separated the two germline ends.

The chain links TRBV27 to TRBJ1-4; 9 positions match TRBD1. Germline CDR1 MNHEY, CDR2 SMNVEV (reference sequence). The V and J ends lost 2 bases and 8 bases, in that order; junction bases with no gene match: 6. This CDR3 is built from 15 residues. The CDR3 sequence is CASSLIQGAREKLFF. The CDR3, as DNA: TGTGCCAGCAGTTTAATACAGGGGGCGCGGGAAAAACTGTTTTTT.

This clone was detected a few times. V usage is TRBV5-5 and J usage is TRBJ2-1; 8 bases are a match to TRBD1. The germline V gene has CDR1 SGHKS and CDR2 YYEKEE (reference sequence). The CDR3 covers 15 residues. After removal of 4 bases from V and 1 base from J, the junction contained 4 bases not matched to a gene. CDR3 sequence (DNA): TGTGCCAGCAGCCTCCGGGACAGGTCCTACAATGAGCAGTTCTTC. It specifies CASSLRDRSYNEQFF.

The chain is built from TRBV14 and TRBJ1-5, with TRBD1 matching 7 bases. The ends lost 0 bases at V and 1 base at J; junction bases unmatched: 9. The CDR3 is 18 amino acids. Germline CDR1 SGHDN, CDR2 FVKESK. CDR3: CASSQDRKGAQSNQPQHF. The CDR3 DNA is TGTGCCAGCAGCCAAGACCGAAAGGGGGCGCAAAGCAATCAGCCCCAGCATTTT. Filled out from reference TRBV14 and TRBJ1-5, the complete variable domain reads EAGVTQFPSHSVIEKGQTVTLRCDPISGHDNLYWYRRVMGKEIKFLLHFVKESKQDESGMPNNRFLAERTGGTYSTLKVQPAELEDSGVYFCASSQDRKGAQSNQPQHFGDGTRLSIL.

The rearrangement uses TRBV18 and TRBJ1-1; D may be TRBD1 (6 bases). CDR1 is KGHSH, CDR2 LQKENI, per germline. Trimming removed 5 bases at V and 0 bases at J, with 10 bases between. The CDR3 totals 14 residues. The CDR3 DNA sequence: TGTGCCAGCTCAAGGACAGATATGAACACTGAAGCTTTCTTT. This encodes CASSRTDMNTEAFF. Complete variable domain (other parts from reference TRBV18 and TRBJ1-1): NAGVMQNPRHLVRRRGQEARLRCSPMKGHSHVYWYRQLPEEGLKFMVYLQKENIIDESGMPKERFSAEFPKEGPSILRIQQVVRGDSAAYFCASSRTDMNTEAFFGQGTRLTVV.

The chain has TRBV27 and TRBJ2-3, with 10 bases fitting TRBD2. The CDR3 totals 17 residues. Germline V gene lookup returns CDR1 MNHEY and CDR2 SMNVEV (reference sequence). Trimming cost V 6 bases and J 2 bases; bases outside gene matches: 11. CDR3 region: CASSAGGLADPTDTQYF. CDR3 DNA: TGTGCCAGCAGCGCCGGCGGACTAGCGGACCCCACAGATACGCAGTATTTT.